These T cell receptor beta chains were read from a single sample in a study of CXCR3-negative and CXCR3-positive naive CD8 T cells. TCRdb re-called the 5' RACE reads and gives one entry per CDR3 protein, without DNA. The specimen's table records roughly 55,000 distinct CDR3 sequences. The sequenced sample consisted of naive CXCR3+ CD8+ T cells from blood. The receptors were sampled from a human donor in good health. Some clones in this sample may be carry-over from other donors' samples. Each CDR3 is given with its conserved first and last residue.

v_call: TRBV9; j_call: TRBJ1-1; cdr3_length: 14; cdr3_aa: CASSPGQGGTEAFF
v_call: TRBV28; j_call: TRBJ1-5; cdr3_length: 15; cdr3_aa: CASSLAYGGHQPQHF
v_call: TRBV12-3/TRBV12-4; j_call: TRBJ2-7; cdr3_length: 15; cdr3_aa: CASSSRQGPSYEQYF
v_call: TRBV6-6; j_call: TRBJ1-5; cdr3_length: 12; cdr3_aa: CASSPTGQPQHF
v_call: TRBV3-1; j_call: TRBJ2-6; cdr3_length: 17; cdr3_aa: CASSTAESFSGANVLTF
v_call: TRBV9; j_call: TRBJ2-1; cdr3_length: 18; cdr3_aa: CASSGTQGDPSSYNEQFF
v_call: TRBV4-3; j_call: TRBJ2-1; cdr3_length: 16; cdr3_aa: CASSQDRPDSYNEQFF
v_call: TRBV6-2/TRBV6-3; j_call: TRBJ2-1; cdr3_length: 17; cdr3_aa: CASSYSVGKSSYNEQFF
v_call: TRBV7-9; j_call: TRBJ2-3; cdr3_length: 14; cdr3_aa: CAISPLAGTDTQYF
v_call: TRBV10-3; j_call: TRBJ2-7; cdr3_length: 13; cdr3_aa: CAVGDGSSYEQYF
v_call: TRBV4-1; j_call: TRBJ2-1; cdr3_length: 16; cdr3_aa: CASSSWTSGTYNEQFF
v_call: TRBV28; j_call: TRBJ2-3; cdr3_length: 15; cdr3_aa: CASSRLAGGTDTQCF
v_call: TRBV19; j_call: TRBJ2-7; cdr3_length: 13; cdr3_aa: CASAAFLRDEQYF
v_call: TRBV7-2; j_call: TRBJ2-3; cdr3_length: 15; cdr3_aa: CASSLALVSTDTQYF
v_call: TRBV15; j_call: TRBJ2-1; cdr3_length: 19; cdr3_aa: CATSTKGLAALFSSNEQFF
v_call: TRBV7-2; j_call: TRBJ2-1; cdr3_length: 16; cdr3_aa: CASSLAWRGVYNEQFF
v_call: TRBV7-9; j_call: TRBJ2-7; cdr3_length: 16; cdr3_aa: CASSPIHLTSTHEQYF
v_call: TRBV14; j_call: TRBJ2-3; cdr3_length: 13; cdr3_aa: CASSQEFPDTQYF
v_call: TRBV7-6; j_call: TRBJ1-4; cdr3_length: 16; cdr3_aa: CASSPAPGPAIAKLFF
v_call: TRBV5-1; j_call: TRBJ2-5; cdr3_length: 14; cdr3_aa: CASSHGQGGETQYF
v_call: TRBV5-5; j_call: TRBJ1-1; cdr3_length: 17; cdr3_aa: CASSYPEGLGMNTEAFF
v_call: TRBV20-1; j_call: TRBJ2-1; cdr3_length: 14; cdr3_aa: CSATDGSSYNEQFF
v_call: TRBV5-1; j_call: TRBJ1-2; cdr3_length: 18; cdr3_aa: CASSLEASSERGGYGYTF
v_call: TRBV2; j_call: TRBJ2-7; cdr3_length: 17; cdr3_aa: CASTLEGGAPSSYEQYF
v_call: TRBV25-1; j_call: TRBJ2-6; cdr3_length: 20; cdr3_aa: CASSEYFVGARSSGANVLTF
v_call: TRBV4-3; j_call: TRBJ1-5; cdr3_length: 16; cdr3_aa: CASSRDRGWGNQPQHF